What follows are 5 T cell receptor beta chains derived from one specimen sequenced in a study of blood T cell repertoires in COVID-19. Measured with immunoSEQ multiplex PCR; TCRdb has only the in-frame clones, and not every one. Of 75,000 to 95,000 clones listed, 90% to 95% are singletons. What was sequenced was peripheral blood. The receptors stem from a man aged 55 to 69 with acute or convalescent COVID-19.

The V gene is TRBV14, the J gene TRBJ1-2, with a possible D match to TRBD1 (6 bases). This CDR3 comprises 16 residues. V was clipped by 5 bases and J by 7 bases, with 23 bases between them. CDR1 and CDR2 (germline): SGHDN, FVKESK. The CDR3 nucleotides are TGTGCCAGCAGCACTACAGGGTACCCTTCCCGCGGTGGCTACACCTTC. Its translation is CASSTTGYPSRGGYTF.

The rearrangement joins TRBV5-6 to TRBJ2-2; no reliable D call. This CDR3 spans 15 amino acids. With 1 base removed from V and 1 base from J, the gap between germline ends came to 8 bases. CDR1 is SGHDT, CDR2 YYEEEE, per germline. The CDR3 coding sequence is TGTGCCAGCAGCTTGATTTCAGGGAACACCGGGGAGCTGTTTTTT. It encodes CASSLISGNTGELFF.

The V and J genes are TRBV28 and TRBJ1-4; a weak D match, TRBD1 (6 bases). The CDR3 covers 13 residues. CDR1 and CDR2 (germline): MDHEN, SYDVKM. The germline V and J ends were trimmed by 8 bases and 1 base, with 8 bases remaining between them. The CDR3 reads CASRDITNEKLFF. CDR3 coding DNA: TGTGCCAGCCGGGACATAACTAATGAAAAACTGTTTTTT.

The chain couples TRBV6-5 to TRBJ1-2; 10 nucleotides agree with TRBD1. The V gene end was trimmed by 5 bases and the J gene end by 2 bases; junction bases not matched to a gene: 5. The germline V gene has CDR1 MNHEY and CDR2 SVGAGI. This CDR3 has 15 residues. The CDR3 coding sequence is TGTGCCAGCAGTAAGGGGACAGGGGCCAACTATGGCTACACCTTC. This translates into CASSKGTGANYGYTF.

The chain joins TRBV27 to TRBJ2-3; TRBD2 might be the D (5 bases). CDR1 is MNHEY and CDR2 is SMNVEV in the germline V gene (reference sequence). The V gene lost 6 bases and the J gene lost 0 bases, with 16 bases spanning the gap. The CDR3 is 16 residues long. CDR3 protein: CASRPELDPSTDTQYF. Here the CDR3 DNA reads TGTGCCAGCAGACCGGAACTAGACCCGAGCACAGATACGCAGTATTTT.